These 5 T cell receptor beta chains originate from one sample sequenced in a study of blood T cell repertoires in COVID-19. The repertoire was sequenced with immunoSEQ multiplex PCR; TCRdb's copy has only in-frame clones and lacks some. This table holds about 150,000 clones, approximately 90% found once. Specimen: peripheral blood. These receptors all come from a man younger than 35 with COVID-19, enrolled during active disease.

The V and J genes are TRBV30 and TRBJ1-5; D uncertain. The length of the CDR3 is 15 residues. From germline, CDR1 is GTSNPN and CDR2 SVGIG (reference sequence). Trimming took 3 bases from V and 7 from J, leaving 19 bases between them. The CDR3 region has the DNA TGTGCCTGGAGCTCGAAGAGGGTAACGGAGCAGCCCCAGCATTTT. Its protein is CAWSSKRVTEQPQHF.

The V gene is TRBV28, the J gene TRBJ1-2; D remains ambiguous. Per germline, CDR1 MDHEN and CDR2 SYDVKM. Trimming stripped 3 bases from V and 1 base from J, with 6 bases between. The CDR3 extends over 13 amino acids. CDR3 residues: CASSFQYNYGYTF. The CDR3 DNA follows: TGTGCCAGCAGTTTTCAGTATAACTATGGCTACACCTTC.

The table lists this clone with a few counts. This chain joins TRBV15 and TRBJ2-7, with 7 bases identical to TRBD2. The CDR3 length is 16 residues. V was pared by 1 base and J by 3 bases, with 9 bases of the junction left unmatched. Germline V gives CDR1 LNHNV, CDR2 YYDKDF (reference sequence). Written as DNA, the CDR3 is TGTGCCACCAGCAGAGGTAGGACTAGTTCGAGCTACGAGCAGTACTTC. It yields the protein CATSRGRTSSSYEQYF.

The rearrangement links TRBV9 to TRBJ1-2, with TRBD1 identical over 7 bases. V lost 4 bases to trimming and J lost 8 bases; unmatched junction nucleotides: 20. The length of the CDR3 is 17 residues. Germline CDR1 reads SGDLS; CDR2 reads YYNGEE. The CDR3 region has the DNA TGTGCCAGCAGCCCCCACAGGGGTCCCCAGGTGATTTACGGCTACACCTTC. It specifies CASSPHRGPQVIYGYTF.

The chain uses TRBV19 and TRBJ1-5; 10 nucleotides align to TRBD1. V was clipped by 5 bases and J by 5 bases; unmatched bases: 9. This CDR3 region has 16 residues. CDR1 and CDR2 (germline): LNHDA, SQIVND (reference sequence). CDR3 coding DNA: TGTGCCAGTAGTTTGGGACAGGGGTTTCTATATCAGCCCCAGCATTTT. As protein: CASSLGQGFLYQPQHF.